Detailed here is one T cell receptor beta chain. The CDR3 totals 12 residues. Germline-derived CDR1 and CDR2 are MDHEN and SYDVKM. Trimming cost V 5 bases and J 7 bases, with 12 bases left between them. One entry per CDR3 protein, called by TCRdb with MiXCR from the 5' RACE reads. The table has roughly 65,000 distinct CDR3 sequences, under 13% seen once; the top ten hold approximately 5.9%. The sample belongs to a study of early T cells in non-severe SARS-CoV-2 infection. The receptor was isolated from an adult who was a healthcare worker with PCR-confirmed SARS-CoV-2 infection or an uninfected control (not recorded which). The rearrangement links TRBV28 to TRBJ2-7; tentatively, D is TRBD2 (5 bases). The sequenced sample consisted of whole blood. The CDR3 region has the DNA TGTGCCAGCAGTCAACCTACGGGGGAGCAGTACTTC. This codes for CASSQPTGEQYF.